The next 32 T cell receptor beta chains were all read from a single sample in a study of cytomegalovirus exposure and HLA in healthy donors. PCR primers comprised 60 Vbeta and 13 Jbeta primers. This table comes from immunoSEQ multiplex PCR, and its TCRdb copy is limited to in-frame clones, with some not included. The top ten hold about 3.2% of the sample, which has about 170,000 clones, 60% to 80% seen once. Sequencing was performed on PBMCs. The receptors here all came from a man aged 40-49 years in good health and CMV-seronegative.

This chain joins TRBV6-1 and TRBJ2-1; D perhaps matches TRBD1 (5 bases). Deletions cut 2 bases from V and 7 bases from J, with 18 bases between. Germline-derived CDR1 and CDR2 are MNHNS and SASEGT. This CDR3 has 16 amino acids. CDR3 region: CASSELGQGPWNEQFF. The CDR3 nucleotides are TGTGCCAGCAGTGAACTAGGCCAGGGCCCGTGGAATGAGCAGTTCTTC.

The J gene is TRBJ2-7, the V gene TRBV2; 11 bases match TRBD2. Germline values: CDR1 SNHLY, CDR2 FYNNEI. The CDR3 runs to 18 residues. J was trimmed by 6 bases and V by 3 bases; bases with no gene match: 16. The DNA for the CDR3 is TGTGCCAGCAGTGAGGGGGGCCTAGCGGGAGGAAGAAGGCGCGAGCAGTACTTC. Its protein product is CASSEGGLAGGRRREQYF.

V gene TRBV7-9 combines with J gene TRBJ1-2; TRBD1 aligns across 8 bases. The ends lost 1 base at V and 8 bases at J; junction bases unmatched: 9. The CDR3 extends over 15 amino acids. Germline CDR1 reads SEHNR; CDR2 reads FQNEAQ (reference sequence). The DNA of the CDR3 is TGTGCCAGCAGCTTAGGGGGTGGACAGGGCAGCGGCTACACCTTC. It codes for CASSLGGGQGSGYTF.

This sequence joins TRBV5-1 and TRBJ2-5, with D perhaps TRBD1 (5 bases). TRBJ2-7 matches the DNA end more closely, so the J call is doubtful. The CDR3 is 14 amino acids. CDR1 is SGHRS, CDR2 YFSETQ, per germline. CDR3 protein: CASSPMTVSYEQYF. CDR3 nucleotide sequence: TGCGCCAGCAGCCCGATGACAGTCTCCTACGAGCAGTACTTC.

The chain has TRBV6-6 and TRBJ2-7, with D perhaps TRBD1 (6 bases). The V end was cut by 2 bases, the J end by 3 bases, with 14 bases between. Germline CDR1 is MNHNY and CDR2 is SVGAGI (reference sequence). The CDR3 sequence is 15 residues long. CDR3 sequence reads: CASSYRTVNNYEQYF. The CDR3 DNA reads as TGTGCCAGCAGTTACCGGACAGTGAACAACTACGAGCAGTACTTC.

The V gene is TRBV25-1, the J gene TRBJ2-1, with D perhaps TRBD2 (5 bases). CDR3 size: 14 residues. Germline-derived CDR1 and CDR2 are MGHDK and SYGVNS. V was trimmed by 3 bases and J by 3 bases, leaving 9 bases between them. The CDR3, as DNA: TGTGCCAGCAGTGAGGGTCGGGGCTACAATGAGCAGTTCTTC. Residues: CASSEGRGYNEQFF.

The V call is TRBV7-8, the J call TRBJ2-7; 8 positions match TRBD1. CDR3 length: 15 amino acids. Looked up from germline, CDR1 is SGHVS and CDR2 is FQNEAQ. Trimming at V came to 5 bases and at J to 3 bases, leaving 9 bases not matched to a gene. CDR3 sequence reads: CASSAEGQVIYEQYF. The CDR3 DNA sequence: TGTGCCAGCAGCGCCGAGGGACAGGTAATCTACGAGCAGTACTTC.

The J gene is TRBJ2-3, the V gene TRBV23-1, with 12 bases fitting TRBD2. TRBV23-1 has ORF status, its function being uncertain. V shed 4 bases and J 2 bases; nucleotides not matched to a gene: 16. The CDR3 totals 20 residues. The CDR3 loop is CASSPKVSSGGAGTTDTQYF. The CDR3 coding sequence is TGCGCCAGCAGTCCCAAGGTCTCTAGCGGGGGGGCCGGTACCACAGATACGCAGTATTTT.

V gene TRBV7-8 combines with J gene TRBJ2-3, with TRBD2 identical over 8 bases. The CDR3 has 16 residues. Looked up from germline, CDR1 is SGHVS and CDR2 is FQNEAQ. The J segment lost 2 bases and the V segment lost 2 bases, leaving 6 bases of the junction unmatched. This CDR3 reads CASSLLTSVLTDTQYF. Here the CDR3 DNA reads TGTGCCAGCAGCTTATTGACTAGCGTACTCACAGATACGCAGTATTTT.

This clone was counted a few times. The rearrangement joins TRBV11-1 to TRBJ1-1; no clear D gene. CDR1 and CDR2 from the germline V gene are SGHAT and FQDESV (reference sequence). Trimming shortened V by 3 bases and J by 2 bases, and 10 bases separated the two germline ends. This CDR3 region has 14 residues. CDR3 bases: TGTGCCAGCAGCTTGCGGAGACTTAACACTGAAGCTTTCTTT. Protein sequence: CASSLRRLNTEAFF.

The rearrangement joins TRBV29-1 to TRBJ2-2; D uncertain. CDR1 and CDR2 (germline): SQVTM, ANQGSEA. The V and J ends lost 3 bases and 3 bases respectively, with 8 bases between them. The CDR3 has 13 residues. The CDR3 DNA is TGCAGCGTTGAGGTAGAGTACACCGGGGAGCTGTTTTTT. Amino acid sequence: CSVEVEYTGELFF.

The rearrangement links TRBV7-2 to TRBJ2-5; 9 nucleotides agree with TRBD1. Germline assignment: CDR1 SGHTA and CDR2 FQGNSA. Unmatched junction bases numbered 14, after V lost 5 bases and J lost 4 bases. The CDR3 loop spans 17 amino acids. Here the CDR3 reads CASSPNRGRFYSETQYF. The DNA for the CDR3 is TGTGCCAGCAGCCCAAACAGGGGGCGCTTCTACTCAGAGACCCAGTACTTC.

This clone is a singleton in its sample. The genes are TRBV6-5 and TRBJ2-7; 7 bases align to TRBD1. The V gene end was trimmed by 7 bases and the J gene end by 2 bases; junction bases not matched to a gene: 5. The germline CDR1 and CDR2 sequences are MNHEY and SVGAGI. The CDR3 extends over 13 amino acids. This CDR3 is CASTDRDAYEQYF. The DNA of the CDR3 is TGTGCCAGCACCGACAGGGATGCCTACGAGCAGTACTTC.

This sequence joins TRBV6-5 and TRBJ2-7; the match to TRBD2 covers 7 bases. CDR1 is MNHEY, CDR2 SVGAGI, per germline. The CDR3 is 13 amino acids. V lost 0 bases and J lost 6; bases outside the gene matches: 2. CDR3 coding DNA: TGTGCCAGCAGTTACTCCGGGGGGACCGAGCAGTACTTC. It codes for CASSYSGGTEQYF.

This clone was seen more than once but under ten times. This chain uses TRBV5-4 with TRBJ2-3, with 9 bases lining up with TRBD2. The germline gives CDR1 SGHNT, CDR2 YYREEE (reference sequence). V gave up 2 bases and J gave up 4 bases; unmatched junction bases: 5. The CDR3 loop spans 15 amino acids. This chain's CDR3 is CASSLGGRAADTQYF. DNA of the CDR3: TGTGCCAGCAGCTTAGGCGGGAGGGCCGCAGATACGCAGTATTTT.

The gene calls are TRBV7-9 and TRBJ1-3, with 8 bases matching TRBD1. The CDR3 contains 15 residues. Trimming took 1 base from V and 5 from J; bases not matched to a gene: 4. Germline CDR1 reads SEHNR; CDR2 reads FQNEAQ (reference sequence). This CDR3 reads CASSLVGQGRNTIYF. CDR3 in DNA: TGTGCCAGCAGCTTAGTTGGACAGGGCCGAAACACCATATATTTT.

V and J are TRBV7-2 and TRBJ2-7, with D perhaps matching TRBD2 (6 bases). CDR3 size: 15 residues. Trimming stripped 5 bases from V and 0 bases from J, with 14 bases between. Germline V lookup: CDR1 SGHTA, CDR2 FQGNSA. The CDR3 reads CASSRAPGSSYEQYF. CDR3 coding DNA: TGTGCCAGCAGCCGAGCCCCCGGGAGCTCCTACGAGCAGTACTTC.

This chain links TRBV7-6 with TRBJ2-7; D not certain. The CDR3 has 15 amino acids. V was pared by 1 base and J by 2 bases, with 12 bases between. In germline, CDR1 is SGHVS, CDR2 FNYEAQ. CDR3 nucleotides: TGTGCCAGCAGCTTAGAGGCAGGAAGAGCCTACGAGCAGTACTTC. Protein product: CASSLEAGRAYEQYF.

This clone was found once. V and J are TRBV20-1 and TRBJ1-1; D uncertain. The germline V gene has CDR1 DFQATT and CDR2 SNEGSKA (reference sequence). Trimming pared 0 bases from V and 8 bases from J, leaving 4 bases between. This CDR3 has 10 amino acids. The CDR3 DNA reads as TGCAGTGCTAGAGACGTAGAAGCTTTCTTT. Amino acids: CSARDVEAFF.

This sequence joins TRBV7-3 and TRBJ2-1; 13 bases are shared with TRBD2. Losses at the gene ends were 2 bases for V and 8 bases for J; bases not matched to a gene: 6. The CDR3 consists of 16 residues. From germline, CDR1 is SGHTA and CDR2 FQGTGA. The CDR3 region has the DNA TGTGCCAGCAGCTTAGAAGGGACTAGCGGGACATATGAGCAGTTCTTC. Amino acids: CASSLEGTSGTYEQFF.

With regard to this clone: This likely comes from a read error, as the CDR3 has no conserved phenylalanine or tryptophan at its end. The limits of the CDR3 on the DNA are not certain, so only TCRdb's listed CDR3 is given. J is TRBJ1-1 and V is TRBV6-6; the DNA was not used to check the table's D call, TRBD1. A total of 12 residues make up the CDR3, ends included. CDR1 is MNHNY and CDR2 is SVGAGI in the germline V gene (reference sequence). CDR3 in amino acids: CASSNTRDKGTL.

The chain couples TRBV7-3 to TRBJ2-1; the match to TRBD2 covers 8 bases. Trimming at V came to 6 bases and at J to 5 bases, leaving 6 bases not matched to a gene. The CDR3 is 14 residues long. Germline V lookup: CDR1 SGHTA, CDR2 FQGTGA. CDR3 sequence (DNA): TGTGCCAGCAGTCCGGGACTAGTGAACAATGAGCAGTTCTTC. This sequence encodes CASSPGLVNNEQFF.

In the case of this clone: Distinct nucleotide sequences in the sample also encode this CDR3. The genes are TRBV28 and TRBJ1-2, with a possible D match to TRBD1 (6 bases). The ends were cut back, 6 bases at V and 4 bases at J, with 12 bases in the middle. Germline-derived CDR1 and CDR2 are MDHEN and SYDVKM. This CDR3 has 13 residues. CDR3 sequence: CASSTGRGYGYTF. The CDR3 DNA is TGTGCCAGCAGCACCGGCAGGGGCTATGGCTACACCTTC.

The gene calls are TRBV27 and TRBJ2-7; 11 bases align to TRBD2. Germline V gives CDR1 MNHEY, CDR2 SMNVEV (reference sequence). Unmatched junction bases numbered 12, after V lost 6 bases and J lost 2 bases. The CDR3 has 17 residues. CDR3 sequence (DNA): TGTGCCAGCAGGCGCAGAGCCGGGACTAGCGGTGCCTACGAGCAGTACTTC. The encoded protein is CASRRRAGTSGAYEQYF.

This chain joins TRBV5-1 and TRBJ1-4, with 7 bases identical to TRBD1. Germline V CDR1 and CDR2: SGHRS, YFSETQ. The CDR3 runs 15 residues. J gave up 4 bases and V 7 bases, and 10 bases lay outside the gene matches. The CDR3, as DNA: TGCGCCAGCGCTGGAGGGACAGATTTTAATGAAAAACTGTTTTTT. Protein: CASAGGTDFNEKLFF.

As concerns this clone: This sample includes further DNA sequences coding for the same CDR3. The chain uses TRBV6-6 and TRBJ1-5; TRBD1 matches at 7 bases. Germline V gene sequence: CDR1 MNHNY, CDR2 SVGAGI (reference sequence). This CDR3 is 15 amino acids long. V was clipped by 6 bases and J by 1 base; unmatched bases: 6. The CDR3 nucleotides are TGTGCCAGCAGGCAAGACAGGGCAAGCAATCAGCCCCAGCATTTT. Protein product: CASRQDRASNQPQHF.

This clone was counted only a few times. The chain employs TRBV2 and TRBJ1-2, with 9 positions matching TRBD1. V shed 6 bases and J 0 bases; nucleotides not matched to a gene: 8. This CDR3 region has 16 residues. Germline values: CDR1 SNHLY, CDR2 FYNNEI. The CDR3 sequence is CASRSGTGSSNYGYTF. Here the CDR3 DNA reads TGTGCCAGCAGGTCCGGGACAGGGTCGTCTAACTATGGCTACACCTTC.

This chain uses TRBV5-1 with TRBJ1-3, with TRBD1 matching 8 bases. V trimming: 4 bases; J trimming: 0 bases; junction bases outside the gene matches: 6. The CDR3 runs 16 residues. Germline-derived CDR1 and CDR2 are SGHRS and YFSETQ. CDR3 in DNA: TGCGCCAGCAGCCGGGGACAGGCCAGCTCTGGAAACACCATATATTTT. It codes for CASSRGQASSGNTIYF.

This sequence joins TRBV4-1 and TRBJ1-2; possible D gene TRBD1, 5 bases. Between the trimmed V and J ends, which lost 2 bases and 3 bases, there was a span of 16 bases. The germline gives CDR1 MGHRA, CDR2 YSYEKL. The CDR3 contains 16 residues. The CDR3 DNA reads TGCGCCAGCAGCCAAACACAGGACCCGGGTTACTATGGCTACACCTTC. Protein: CASSQTQDPGYYGYTF.

This clone is a singleton in its sample. J is TRBJ2-5 and V is TRBV9, with 7 bases identical to TRBD1. The germline CDR1 and CDR2 sequences are SGDLS and YYNGEE. Unmatched junction bases numbered 11, after V lost 4 bases and J lost 5 bases. This CDR3 region has 15 residues. CDR3 amino acids: CASSSENRGEETQYF. The DNA for the CDR3 is TGTGCCAGCAGCTCGGAGAACAGGGGAGAGGAGACCCAGTACTTC.

This chain connects TRBV4-1 to TRBJ1-5; D remains ambiguous. Trimming pared 0 bases from V and 5 bases from J, leaving 8 bases between. The CDR3 contains 14 residues. The germline V gene has CDR1 MGHRA and CDR2 YSYEKL. This CDR3 reads CASSQEGEYQPQHF. The CDR3 DNA reads as TGCGCCAGCAGCCAAGAAGGAGAGTATCAGCCCCAGCATTTT.

The rearrangement links TRBV30 to TRBJ2-5; D gene unclear. The J call is uncertain, as TRBJ2-7 better fits the DNA end. The CDR3 consists of 13 residues. Germline V lookup: CDR1 GTSNPN, CDR2 SVGIG (reference sequence). The DNA of the CDR3 is TGTGCCTGGAGTGTTTTTAGTGCCTACGAGCAGTACTTC. The encoded protein is CAWSVFSAYEQYF.